Listed here are 12 T cell receptor beta chains from one sample, sequenced in a study of identical twins. TCRdb passed the 5' RACE reads through MiXCR, listing each CDR3 protein once. The data contain over 200,000 distinct CDR3 sequences, around a tenth of them singletons. Sequencing input: memory (CD45RO+) T cells sorted from blood. The receptors originated from a woman in her late teens or twenties in good health.

The V gene is TRBV20-1, the J gene TRBJ2-1; no reliable D call. The V and J ends lost 0 bases and 9 bases respectively, with 18 bases between them. The length of the CDR3 is 15 residues. Germline lookup yields CDR1 DFQATT and CDR2 SNEGSKA (reference sequence). CDR3 region: CSARDRTKPPGEQFF. DNA of the CDR3: TGCAGTGCTAGAGATCGGACCAAACCACCCGGTGAGCAGTTCTTC.

This clonotype was counted a few times. J is TRBJ1-2 and V is TRBV27, with D unresolved. The germline gives CDR1 MNHEY, CDR2 SMNVEV (reference sequence). The CDR3 is 12 amino acids. V gave up 10 bases and J gave up 2 bases, with 11 bases separating them. CDR3 bases: TGTGCCACTGAGCCGGGGAACTATGGCTACACCTTC. Amino acid sequence: CATEPGNYGYTF.

This clonotype was detected a few times. J is TRBJ2-7 and V is TRBV20-1, with TRBD1 matching 7 bases. V gave up 4 bases and J gave up 3 bases; unmatched junction bases: 6. CDR3 size: 13 residues. CDR1 and CDR2 (germline): DFQATT, SNEGSKA (reference sequence). The DNA of the CDR3 is TGCAGTGCTAAGAAAACAGGGGTCTACGAGCAGTACTTC. Protein: CSAKKTGVYEQYF.

Concerning this clonotype itself: It is likely a read error: a sequence one base away is far more abundant. This chain connects TRBV12-3 or TRBV12-4 to TRBJ2-1, with 7 bases fitting TRBD2. The CDR3 runs 12 residues. CDR3 nucleotide sequence: TGTGCCAGCAGTGTAGCGGGCAATGAGCAGTTCTTC. Its protein is CASSVAGNEQFF.

This chain joins TRBV6-2 or TRBV6-3 and TRBJ2-1; tentative D call: TRBD2 (5 bases). The ends were cut back, 7 bases at V and 6 bases at J, with 16 bases in the middle. This CDR3 is 14 amino acids long. Germline values: CDR1 MNHEY, CDR2 SVGEGT. CDR3: CASTFPRLTNEQFF. The CDR3 DNA follows: TGTGCCAGCACCTTCCCCCGACTAACCAATGAGCAGTTCTTC.

The rearrangement joins TRBV7-3 to TRBJ2-3; D gene unclear. The germline V gene has CDR1 SGHTA and CDR2 FQGTGA. Trimming cost V 5 bases and J 4 bases, with 10 bases left between them. The CDR3 consists of 13 residues. The CDR3 loop is CASSPAHPDTQYF. CDR3 in DNA: TGTGCCAGCAGCCCGGCCCATCCAGATACGCAGTATTTT.

The chain combines TRBV9 with TRBJ1-2; D is undetermined. The CDR3 consists of 16 residues. Germline CDR1 and CDR2: SGDLS and YYNGEE. V dropped 2 bases and J dropped 1 base, with 15 bases sitting between them. The CDR3 region has the DNA TGTGCCAGCAGCGTCCATTCCCGCGGAAATAACTATGGCTACACCTTC. Translation gives CASSVHSRGNNYGYTF.

This clonotype has a handful of counts. J is TRBJ2-1 and V is TRBV6-2 or TRBV6-3; 7 nucleotides align to TRBD1. The CDR3 contains 15 residues. V shed 7 bases, J shed 7 bases, and the junction held 13 bases outside the gene matches. Looked up from germline, CDR1 is MNHEY and CDR2 is SVGEGT. CDR3: CASNTIRDRGNEQFF. The CDR3 DNA sequence: TGTGCCAGCAACACTATCCGGGACAGAGGGAATGAGCAGTTCTTC.

A few counts support this clonotype. V is TRBV5-1 and J is TRBJ2-2; D gene ambiguous. The CDR3 is 14 amino acids. Trimming pared 1 base from V and 4 bases from J, leaving 8 bases between. Germline V gene sequence: CDR1 SGHRS, CDR2 YFSETQ. The DNA of the CDR3 is TGCGCCAGCAGCTTGAGCTGGACCACCGGGGAGCTGTTTTTT. Translating it yields CASSLSWTTGELFF.

The chain combines TRBV6-1 with TRBJ2-5; 13 positions match TRBD2. The CDR3 is 15 residues long. In germline, CDR1 is MNHNS, CDR2 SASEGT. V lost 8 bases to trimming and J lost 2 bases; unmatched junction nucleotides: 5. CDR3 nucleotide sequence: TGTGCCAGCGTCTCACTAGCGGGGGGGCAAGAGACCCAGTACTTC. Translated, it gives CASVSLAGGQETQYF.

This clonotype was counted only a few times. J is TRBJ1-1 and V is TRBV20-1; maybe TRBD1 (5 bases). CDR1 and CDR2 from the germline V gene are DFQATT and SNEGSKA (reference sequence). V lost 5 bases and J lost 8, with 15 bases in between. CDR3 length: 12 residues. CDR3 residues: CSARPWGGEAFF. As DNA, the CDR3 is TGCAGTGCTCGGCCGTGGGGGGGAGAAGCTTTCTTT.

This clonotype was recorded a few times. The gene calls are TRBV20-1 and TRBJ2-5; D not resolved. This CDR3 region has 14 residues. CDR1 is DFQATT, CDR2 SNEGSKA, per germline (reference sequence). Trimming removed 0 bases from V and 2 bases from J, with 10 bases in between. CDR3 amino acids: CSARDGLLQETQYF. The CDR3 DNA follows: TGCAGTGCTAGAGATGGGCTCTTACAAGAGACCCAGTACTTC.